A single sample gave rise to the 28 T cell receptor beta chains below, sequenced in a study of cytomegalovirus exposure and HLA in healthy donors (dated by TCRdb to 2016 to 2017). Receptors were amplified or captured by the immunoSEQ multiplex PCR assay. A mixture of 60 forward primers for TCR Vbeta segments and 13 reverse primers for TCR Jbeta segments was used in the multiplex PCR. TCRdb stores this immuneACCESS table with in-frame sequences only. Part of the clones is absent; in the studies checked, under half of the shortfall reflects unresolved V genes, and no reason is known for the rest. The sample data list more than 140,000 clones, and over 75% of these were observed just once. About 5.2% of the sample rests with the top ten. The source material was PBMCs. Every receptor here comes from a man aged 25-40 years in good health and CMV-seropositive.

J is TRBJ1-5 and V is TRBV5-5; 7 positions match TRBD1. Germline CDR1 is SGHKS and CDR2 is YYEKEE (reference sequence). After removal of 2 bases from V and 7 bases from J, the junction contained 9 bases not matched to a gene. This CDR3 contains 15 residues. The CDR3 here is CASSLVTGINQPQHF. DNA of the CDR3: TGTGCCAGCAGCTTAGTGACAGGGATCAACCAGCCCCAGCATTTT.

This clone was seen more than once but under ten times. The chain couples TRBV27 to TRBJ1-2; D is perhaps TRBD1 (6 bases). The V end was cut by 5 bases, the J end by 3 bases, with 10 bases between. The CDR3 sequence is 13 residues long. Germline CDR1 reads MNHEY; CDR2 reads SMNVEV (reference sequence). In DNA form, the CDR3 reads TGTGCCAGCAGTCCCACAGGGTACTATGGCTACACCTTC. It specifies CASSPTGYYGYTF.

The chain has TRBV7-9 and TRBJ1-6; possibly TRBD1 for D (5 bases). The germline V gene has CDR1 SEHNR and CDR2 FQNEAQ (reference sequence). Between the trimmed V and J ends, which lost 6 bases and 7 bases, there was a span of 13 bases. The CDR3 totals 14 residues. The CDR3 spells CASRNDGGNSPLHF. For the CDR3, the DNA is TGTGCCAGCAGAAATGACGGGGGGAATTCACCCCTCCACTTT.

The chain has TRBV9 and TRBJ2-1; D gene unclear. Germline CDR1 and CDR2: SGDLS and YYNGEE. The CDR3 sequence is 15 residues long. V dropped 1 base and J dropped 0 bases, with 8 bases sitting between them. The CDR3 is CASSVNPSSYNEQFF. In DNA, the CDR3 is TGTGCCAGCAGCGTAAACCCTAGCTCCTACAATGAGCAGTTCTTC.

Here the CDR3 DNA reads TGTGCCAGCAGTATGGGACTAGCGGATCCCCGGGAGACCCAGTACTTC. Translating it yields CASSMGLADPRETQYF. V usage is TRBV28 and J usage is TRBJ2-5; 11 nucleotides agree with TRBD2. The CDR3 consists of 16 residues. Germline values: CDR1 MDHEN, CDR2 SYDVKM. The junction had 10 bases not matched to a gene; V was cut back by 5 bases and J by 5 bases.

This chain links TRBV27 with TRBJ1-6, with 8 nucleotides matching TRBD1. Germline assignment: CDR1 MNHEY and CDR2 SMNVEV (reference sequence). Trimming cost V 2 bases and J 7 bases; bases outside gene matches: 4. The length of the CDR3 is 15 residues. The CDR3 DNA reads TGTGCCAGCAGTTTAAGGACAGGGAGCAATTCACCCCTCCACTTT. Its translation: CASSLRTGSNSPLHF.

This rearrangement joins TRBV10-2 to TRBJ2-6, with 7 nucleotides matching TRBD1. Germline CDR1 reads WSHSY; CDR2 reads SAAADI. V gave up 3 bases and J gave up 0 bases; unmatched junction bases: 5. This CDR3 comprises 17 residues. CDR3 in amino acids: CASSEGTAPSGANVLTF. The CDR3 region has the DNA TGCGCCAGCAGTGAAGGGACAGCCCCCTCTGGGGCCAACGTCCTGACTTTC.

DNA of the CDR3: TGTGCCAGCAGTTTACCAGGCCTGGGGGGGGAAAAACTGTTTTTT. Protein: CASSLPGLGGEKLFF. This sequence joins TRBV28 and TRBJ1-4; a weak D match, TRBD1 (5 bases). Germline V gene sequence: CDR1 MDHEN, CDR2 SYDVKM. CDR3 length: 15 residues. The germline V and J ends were trimmed by 2 bases and 8 bases, with 15 bases remaining between them.

This clone has only one observation. The CDR3: CAWSRGSLADTQYF. The CDR3 DNA is TGTGCCTGGTCTCGCGGGAGCCTGGCAGATACGCAGTATTTT. V is TRBV30 and J is TRBJ2-3; 7 nucleotides match TRBD2. Germline-derived CDR1 and CDR2 are GTSNPN and SVGIG (reference sequence). The CDR3 is 14 residues long. V was pared by 5 bases and J by 4 bases, with 9 bases of the junction left unmatched.

Notes on this clone: Other DNA sequences in this specimen translate into the identical CDR3. The V gene is TRBV7-2, the J gene TRBJ2-5; D unresolved. In germline, CDR1 is SGHTA, CDR2 FQGNSA. CDR3 length: 11 amino acids. V shed 3 bases and J shed 5 bases, with 4 bases lying between them. The DNA of the CDR3 is TGTGCCAGCAGCTTCGGTGAGACCCAGTACTTC. Translated, it gives CASSFGETQYF. The full variable domain, completed using reference TRBV7-2 and TRBJ2-5, is GAGVSQSPSNKVTEKGKDVELRCDPISGHTALYWYRQSLGQGLEFLIYFQGNSAPDKSGLPSDRFSAERTGGSVSTLTIQRTQQEDSAVYLCASSFGETQYFGPGTRLLVL.

The rearrangement uses TRBV11-1 and TRBJ1-1; 7 bases map to TRBD1. V shed 5 bases, J shed 2 bases, and the junction held 5 bases outside the gene matches. CDR3 length: 14 residues. Germline-derived CDR1 and CDR2 are SGHAT and FQDESV (reference sequence). In nucleotides, the CDR3 is TGTGCCAGCAGCCGCCACAGGGGTAACACTGAAGCTTTCTTT. Translated: CASSRHRGNTEAFF.

The gene calls are TRBV18 and TRBJ2-7; D might be TRBD1 (6 bases). Germline assignment: CDR1 KGHSH and CDR2 LQKENI. The V end lost 4 bases, the J end lost 2 bases, and 9 bases lay between the germline ends. The CDR3 length is 13 residues. In DNA form, the CDR3 reads TGTGCCAGCTCACGTGACAGGACCTACGAGCAGTACTTC. The encoded protein is CASSRDRTYEQYF.

The genes are TRBV2 and TRBJ1-5; 9 nucleotides match TRBD1. Per germline, CDR1 SNHLY and CDR2 FYNNEI. The V segment lost 3 bases and the J segment 5 bases; nucleotides outside the gene matches: 8. The CDR3 extends over 16 amino acids. In DNA form, the CDR3 reads TGTGCCAGCAGTGAGGACAGGGGACTCGGCGATCAGCCCCAGCATTTT. Residues: CASSEDRGLGDQPQHF.

This rearrangement joins TRBV30 to TRBJ2-6, with 7 bases fitting TRBD2. Germline CDR1 and CDR2: GTSNPN and SVGIG (reference sequence). The CDR3 extends over 17 amino acids. Losses at the gene ends were 4 bases for V and 0 bases for J; bases not matched to a gene: 9. The CDR3 loop reads CAWMRDYSSSGANVLTF. The CDR3 nucleotides are TGTGCCTGGATGCGGGACTACTCGAGCTCTGGGGCCAACGTCCTGACTTTC.

V is TRBV19 and J is TRBJ1-1; D is ambiguous. V was shortened by 2 bases and J by 6 bases, with 10 bases between the two germline ends. The CDR3 sequence is 13 residues long. CDR1 is LNHDA, CDR2 SQIVND, per germline (reference sequence). This CDR3 is CASSIKFPAEAFF. CDR3 sequence (DNA): TGTGCCAGTAGTATAAAGTTTCCGGCTGAAGCTTTCTTT.

The rearrangement joins TRBV6-1 to TRBJ2-7; 10 bases are shared with TRBD1. The germline CDR1 and CDR2 sequences are MNHNS and SASEGT. The CDR3 has 15 amino acids. V dropped 4 bases and J dropped 2; count of bases not matched to a gene: 5. The CDR3 nucleotides read TGTGCCAGCAGTGCCGCCGGGACAGGGGCCTACGAGCAGTACTTC. Translating gives CASSAAGTGAYEQYF.

This clone was detected a few times. V usage is TRBV18 and J usage is TRBJ1-1; D is ambiguous. With 3 bases removed from V and 3 bases from J, the gap between germline ends came to 8 bases. This CDR3 has 13 amino acids. Germline-derived CDR1 and CDR2 are KGHSH and LQKENI. Written as DNA, the CDR3 is TGTGCCAGCTCACCTACCCAGGACACTGAAGCTTTCTTT. It codes for CASSPTQDTEAFF.

The V gene is TRBV18, the J gene TRBJ2-6; TRBD2 matches 12 bases. CDR3 length: 19 residues. The V gene end was trimmed by 4 bases and the J gene end by 4 bases; junction bases not matched to a gene: 11. Germline V lookup: CDR1 KGHSH, CDR2 LQKENI. This CDR3 reads CASSQPGLAGPLGANVLTF. The CDR3 DNA sequence: TGTGCCAGCTCACAACCGGGACTAGCGGGTCCATTGGGGGCCAACGTCCTGACTTTC.

The rearrangement uses TRBV2 and TRBJ2-5, with D unclear. This CDR3 is 13 amino acids long. CDR1 is SNHLY and CDR2 is FYNNEI in the germline V gene. Trimming shortened V by 3 bases and J by 5 bases, and 10 bases separated the two germline ends. The CDR3 DNA reads as TGTGCCAGCAGTGACAGGTTTTGGGAGACCCAGTACTTC. Its protein is CASSDRFWETQYF.

About this clone itself: It differs at one base from a far larger clone, so likely a read error. Additional DNA sequences in this sample encode the identical CDR3. The CDR3 region is CASSYSGGGSGYTF. CDR3 coding DNA: TGTGCCAGCAGTTACTCCGGCGGGGGCTCGGGGTACACCTTC. The genes are TRBV6-5 and TRBJ1-2, with a weak D call TRBD1 (6 bases). The CDR3 has 14 residues. The V gene's germline CDR1 is MNHEY and CDR2 SVGAGI. The V end was cut by 0 bases, the J end by 11 bases, with 16 bases between.

The chain joins TRBV19 to TRBJ1-5; D is ambiguous. This CDR3 spans 11 amino acids. CDR1 is LNHDA and CDR2 is SQIVND in the germline V gene (reference sequence). Trimming shortened V by 4 bases and J by 6 bases, and 4 bases separated the two germline ends. The CDR3 bases are TGTGCCAGTAGTAACGGTCAGCCCCAGCATTTT. This gives the protein CASSNGQPQHF.

The rearrangement joins TRBV6-1 to TRBJ2-3; TRBD2 agrees at 12 bases. Unmatched junction bases numbered 4, after V lost 5 bases and J lost 4 bases. Germline values: CDR1 MNHNS, CDR2 SASEGT. This CDR3 comprises 15 residues. In DNA, the CDR3 is TGTGCCAGCAGTAGACTAGCGGGAGAGGCAGATACGCAGTATTTT. It yields the protein CASSRLAGEADTQYF.

CDR3: CASSIAGGPVEQYF. The CDR3 bases are TGTGCCAGTAGTATAGCGGGAGGGCCGGTCGAGCAGTACTTC. The chain links TRBV19 to TRBJ2-7; 8 bases align to TRBD2. J lost 6 bases, V lost 1 base, and 5 bases had no gene match. This CDR3 is built from 14 residues. The germline V gene has CDR1 LNHDA and CDR2 SQIVND (reference sequence). The variable domain in full, with the rest retrieved from reference TRBV19 and TRBJ2-7, is DGGITQSPKYLFRKEGQNVTLSCEQNLNHDAMYWYRQDPGQGLRLIYYSQIVNDFQKGDIAEGYSVSREKKESFPLTVTSAQKNPTAFYLCASSIAGGPVEQYFGPGTRLTVT.

The J gene is TRBJ1-1, the V gene TRBV29-1; D not certain. V dropped 8 bases and J dropped 5 bases, with 12 bases sitting between them. Germline V gene sequence: CDR1 SQVTM, CDR2 ANQGSEA. This CDR3 has 11 residues. DNA of the CDR3: TGCAGCACCTGGACTGGGACTGAAGCTTTCTTT. Encoded protein: CSTWTGTEAFF.

The V call is TRBV25-1, the J call TRBJ1-3, with a weak D call TRBD1 (5 bases). Per germline, CDR1 MGHDK and CDR2 SYGVNS. CDR3 length: 14 residues. V lost 3 bases, J lost 2 bases, and 8 bases lay in between. The CDR3 DNA reads TGTGCCAGCAGTGACGGGGGGACTGGAAACACCATATATTTT. This translates into CASSDGGTGNTIYF.

This clone was detected only a few times. The V gene is TRBV5-1, the J gene TRBJ2-2; TRBD1 matches 7 bases. Germline lookup yields CDR1 SGHRS and CDR2 YFSETQ. With 2 bases clipped from V and 5 bases from J, the junction kept 6 bases outside the gene matches. The CDR3 runs 15 residues. The CDR3 DNA reads TGCGCCAGCAGCTTAAACAGGGGTGGGACCGGGGAGCTGTTTTTT. This gives the protein CASSLNRGGTGELFF.

This clone was detected only once. This chain connects TRBV7-9 to TRBJ1-1; D gene ambiguous. Germline-derived CDR1 and CDR2 are SEHNR and FQNEAQ (reference sequence). The CDR3 has 14 amino acids. Trimming stripped 4 bases from V and 1 base from J, with 10 bases between. The CDR3 nucleotides read TGTGCCAGCAGCTCCCAGGCCGCGAACACTGAAGCTTTCTTT. Its protein product is CASSSQAANTEAFF.

This clone was observed once. This rearrangement joins TRBV5-1 to TRBJ1-1, with 8 nucleotides matching TRBD1. The J segment lost 7 bases and the V segment lost 4 bases, leaving 9 bases of the junction unmatched. Per the germline V gene, CDR1 is SGHRS and CDR2 is YFSETQ. The CDR3 runs 14 residues. The CDR3 loop is CASSPGTGRFEAFF. In DNA, the CDR3 is TGCGCCAGCAGCCCTGGGACAGGTCGATTTGAAGCTTTCTTT.